The 9 T cell receptor beta chains below all came from one sample that was sequenced in a study of CD8 T cells in Susac syndrome. cDNA came from 0.5 to 1 ug RNA primed by random hexamers. MiXCR was run by TCRdb on the immunoSEQ multiplex PCR reads, yielding one entry per CDR3 protein. Among about 140,000 distinct CDR3 sequences, just under 95% were seen once, and the ten largest hold approximately 0.13%. The specimen was CD4+ T cells from PBMCs. These TCRs come from a human donor with Susac syndrome.

The chain is built from TRBV5-4 and TRBJ2-5, with 8 bases lining up with TRBD2. V was clipped by 4 bases and J by 2 bases; unmatched bases: 4. Per germline, CDR1 SGHNT and CDR2 YYREEE (reference sequence). The CDR3 extends over 14 amino acids. DNA for the CDR3: TGTGCCAGCAGCCTTAGACTAGCGCAAGAGACCCAGTACTTC. This translates into CASSLRLAQETQYF.

The V call is TRBV28, the J call TRBJ2-2; the D is unclear. This CDR3 contains 13 residues. CDR1 is MDHEN and CDR2 is SYDVKM in the germline V gene. V was shortened by 2 bases and J by 4 bases, with 5 bases between the two germline ends. The CDR3 bases are TGTGCCAGCAGTTTAACGATCACCGGGGAGCTGTTTTTT. It yields the protein CASSLTITGELFF.

The genes are TRBV30 and TRBJ1-1; a weak D match, TRBD1 (5 bases). The CDR3 sequence is 12 residues long. The germline V gene encodes CDR1 GTSNPN and CDR2 SVGIG (reference sequence). The V gene lost 3 bases and the J gene lost 4 bases, with 9 bases spanning the gap. This chain's CDR3 is CAWSIRATEAFF. CDR3 in DNA: TGTGCCTGGAGCATCAGGGCCACTGAAGCTTTCTTT. Supplemented by reference TRBV30 and TRBJ1-1, the full variable domain reads SQTIHQWPATLVQPVGSPLSLECTVEGTSNPNLYWYRQAAGRGLQLLFYSVGIGQISSEVPQNLSASRPQDRQFILSSKKLLLSDSGFYLCAWSIRATEAFFGQGTRLTVV.

This clonotype was seen a single time. The V and J genes are TRBV20-1 and TRBJ1-1; D is possibly TRBD1 (6 bases). Per the germline V gene, CDR1 is DFQATT and CDR2 is SNEGSKA (reference sequence). This CDR3 is built from 14 residues. Deletions cut 2 bases from V and 8 bases from J, with 18 bases between. CDR3 sequence reads: CSARTQVGAREAFF. CDR3 in DNA: TGCAGTGCTAGAACCCAGGTGGGGGCTCGAGAAGCTTTCTTT.

This chain links TRBV29-1 with TRBJ1-1; TRBD1 matches 8 bases. Germline CDR1 and CDR2: SQVTM and ANQGSEA. With V trimmed by 7 bases and J by 1 base, 2 bases remained unmatched. This CDR3 contains 12 residues. DNA of the CDR3: TGCAGCGCGGACAGGGCGAACACTGAAGCTTTCTTT. The encoded protein is CSADRANTEAFF.

J is TRBJ2-3 and V is TRBV7-2, with D perhaps being TRBD1 or TRBD2 (5 bases each). Germline V gene data show CDR1 as SGHTA and CDR2 as FQGNSA. CDR3 length: 15 residues. Trimming took 0 bases from V and 4 from J, leaving 11 bases between them. CDR3 sequence (DNA): TGTGCCAGCAGCTTAGCGCTGGTGGGACCAGATACGCAGTATTTT. This sequence encodes CASSLALVGPDTQYF. Full variable domain (rest looked up from reference TRBV7-2 and TRBJ2-3): GAGVSQSPSNKVTEKGKDVELRCDPISGHTALYWYRQSLGQGLEFLIYFQGNSAPDKSGLPSDRFSAERTGGSVSTLTIQRTQQEDSAVYLCASSLALVGPDTQYFGPGTRLTVL.

The chain combines TRBV12-3 or TRBV12-4 with TRBJ1-5; D gene ambiguous. V lost 3 bases and J 3 bases, leaving 6 bases between the germline ends. This CDR3 region has 13 residues. The CDR3 DNA reads as TGTGCCAGCAGTTTGGGTGACAATCAGCCCCAGCATTTT. It specifies CASSLGDNQPQHF.

The chain is built from TRBV20-1 and TRBJ2-5; 8 nucleotides align to TRBD1. The germline gives CDR1 DFQATT, CDR2 SNEGSKA (reference sequence). The length of the CDR3 is 17 residues. With 0 bases clipped from V and 0 bases from J, the junction kept 9 bases outside the gene matches. This chain's CDR3 is CSARDSRRGPYQETQYF. In nucleotides, the CDR3 is TGCAGTGCTAGAGATTCCCGCAGGGGGCCGTACCAAGAGACCCAGTACTTC.

The chain links TRBV7-2 to TRBJ2-1, with TRBD2 identical over 11 bases. Per the germline V gene, CDR1 is SGHTA and CDR2 is FQGNSA. Unmatched junction bases numbered 15, after V lost 9 bases and J lost 8 bases. This CDR3 contains 16 residues. For the CDR3, the DNA is TGTGCCAGTAAGACTAGCGGGACATATCCTTTGGATGAGCAGTTCTTC. This gives the protein CASKTSGTYPLDEQFF.